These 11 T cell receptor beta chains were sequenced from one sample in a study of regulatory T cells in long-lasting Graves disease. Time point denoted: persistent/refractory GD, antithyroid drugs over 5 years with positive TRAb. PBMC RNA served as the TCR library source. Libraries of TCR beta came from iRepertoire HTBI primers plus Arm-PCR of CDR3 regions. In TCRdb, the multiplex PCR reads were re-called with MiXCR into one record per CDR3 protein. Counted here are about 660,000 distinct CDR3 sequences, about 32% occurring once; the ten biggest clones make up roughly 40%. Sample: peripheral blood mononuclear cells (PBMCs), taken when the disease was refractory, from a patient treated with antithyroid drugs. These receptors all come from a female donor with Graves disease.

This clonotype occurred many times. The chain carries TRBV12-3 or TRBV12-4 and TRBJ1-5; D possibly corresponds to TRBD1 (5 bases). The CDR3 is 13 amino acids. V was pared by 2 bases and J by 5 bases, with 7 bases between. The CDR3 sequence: CASSLLQDQPQHF. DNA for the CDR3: TGTGCCAGCAGTTTATTACAGGATCAGCCCCAGCATTTT.

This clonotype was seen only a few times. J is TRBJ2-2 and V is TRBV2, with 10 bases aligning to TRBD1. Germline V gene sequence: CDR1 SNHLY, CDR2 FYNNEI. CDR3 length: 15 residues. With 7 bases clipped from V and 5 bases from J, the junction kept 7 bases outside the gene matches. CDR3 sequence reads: CASTFGQGGTGELFF. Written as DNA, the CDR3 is TGTGCCAGCACTTTCGGACAGGGGGGAACCGGGGAGCTGTTTTTT.

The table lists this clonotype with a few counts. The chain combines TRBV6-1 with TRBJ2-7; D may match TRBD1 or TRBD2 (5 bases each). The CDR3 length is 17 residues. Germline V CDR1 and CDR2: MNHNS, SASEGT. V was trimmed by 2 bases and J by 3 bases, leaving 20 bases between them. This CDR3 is CASSESMVGDRIYEQYF. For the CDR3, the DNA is TGTGCCAGCAGTGAAAGCATGGTGGGAGACAGAATCTACGAGCAGTACTTC.

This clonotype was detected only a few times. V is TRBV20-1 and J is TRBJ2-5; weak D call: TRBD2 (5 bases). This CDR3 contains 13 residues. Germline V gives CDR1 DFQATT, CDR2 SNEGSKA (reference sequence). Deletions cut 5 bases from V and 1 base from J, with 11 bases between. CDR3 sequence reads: CSALGLPQETQYF. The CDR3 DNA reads TGCAGTGCTCTAGGACTTCCCCAAGAGACCCAGTACTTC.

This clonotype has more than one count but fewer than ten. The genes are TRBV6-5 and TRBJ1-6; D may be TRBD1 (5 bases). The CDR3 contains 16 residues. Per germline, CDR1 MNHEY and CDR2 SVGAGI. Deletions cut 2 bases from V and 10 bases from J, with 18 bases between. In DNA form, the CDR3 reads TGTGCCAGCAGTTACGGAGTTGGGCAGGGTGGATCACCCCTCCACTTT. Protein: CASSYGVGQGGSPLHF.

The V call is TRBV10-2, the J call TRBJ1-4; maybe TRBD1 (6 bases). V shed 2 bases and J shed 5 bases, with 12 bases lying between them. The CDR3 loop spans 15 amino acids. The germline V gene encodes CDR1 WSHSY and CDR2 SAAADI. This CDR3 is CASSEGRDKNEKLFF. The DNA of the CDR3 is TGCGCCAGCAGTGAGGGGCGGGACAAAAATGAAAAACTGTTTTTT.

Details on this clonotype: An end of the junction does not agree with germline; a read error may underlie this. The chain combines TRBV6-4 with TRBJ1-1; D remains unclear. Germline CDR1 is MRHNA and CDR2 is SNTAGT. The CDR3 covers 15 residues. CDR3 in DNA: TGTGCCAGCAGTTACTCGTTGGAGGGAAGGACTGAAGCTTTCTTT. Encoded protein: CASSYSLEGRTEAFF.

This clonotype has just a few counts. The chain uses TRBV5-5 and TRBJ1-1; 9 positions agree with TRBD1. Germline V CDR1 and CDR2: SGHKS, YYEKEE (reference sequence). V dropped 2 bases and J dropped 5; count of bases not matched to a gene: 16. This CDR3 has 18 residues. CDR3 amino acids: CASSFIWTGAFRGTEAFF. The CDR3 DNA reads TGTGCCAGCAGCTTTATTTGGACAGGGGCCTTCCGGGGAACTGAAGCTTTCTTT. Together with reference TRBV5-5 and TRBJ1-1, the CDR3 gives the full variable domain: DAGVTQSPTHLIKTRGQQVTLRCSPISGHKSVSWYQQVLGQGPQFIFQYYEKEERGRGNFPDRFSARQFPNYSSELNVNALLLGDSALYLCASSFIWTGAFRGTEAFFGQGTRLTVV.

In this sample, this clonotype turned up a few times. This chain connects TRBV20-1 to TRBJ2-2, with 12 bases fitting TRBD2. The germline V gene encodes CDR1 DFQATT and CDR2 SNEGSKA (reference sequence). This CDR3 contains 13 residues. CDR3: CIMGLAGTGELFF. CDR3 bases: TGCATCATGGGACTAGCGGGCACCGGGGAGCTGTTTTTT.

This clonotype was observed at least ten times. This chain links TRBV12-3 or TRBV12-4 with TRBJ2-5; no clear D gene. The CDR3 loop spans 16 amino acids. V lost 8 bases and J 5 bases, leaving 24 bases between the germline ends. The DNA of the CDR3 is TGTGCCAGCCATCCGCTCCCCTCGGTGGGATTCGAGACCCAGTACTTC. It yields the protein CASHPLPSVGFETQYF.

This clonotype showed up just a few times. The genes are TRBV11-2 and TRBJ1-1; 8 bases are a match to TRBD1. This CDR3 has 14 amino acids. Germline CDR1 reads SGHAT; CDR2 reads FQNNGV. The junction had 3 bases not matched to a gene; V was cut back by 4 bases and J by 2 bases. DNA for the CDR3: TGTGCCAGCAGCTGGACAGGGCCCAACACTGAAGCTTTCTTT. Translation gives CASSWTGPNTEAFF.